A selection of T cell receptor beta chains follows, all from one sample in a study of cytomegalovirus exposure and HLA in healthy donors. The assay was immunoSEQ multiplex PCR, and TCRdb's table has in-frame clones only and misses some. Among approximately 190,000 clones, 87% were seen once, and the ten largest hold less than 1.3%. The sequencing input was PBMCs. The receptors shown here come from a boy between 2 and 10 years old in good health and CMV-seronegative. CDR3s include the opening cysteine and the closing phenylalanine or tryptophan. For some rows the clone size is stated as once, few or many, or as a class when expanded; others skip it.

CDR3 length | clone size | J gene | V gene | CDR3 protein
13 | - | TRBJ1-5 | TRBV7-9 | CASSLQGPQPQHF
12 | - | TRBJ1-4 | TRBV19 | CASSTEGGKLFF
11 | - | TRBJ1-1 | TRBV7-9 | CASLKNTEAFF
18 | - | TRBJ2-1 | TRBV27 | CASSLGTSGGRGYNEQFF
15 | - | TRBJ1-2 | TRBV28 | CASSLRTVPNYGYTF
14 | - | TRBJ1-1 | TRBV5-5 | CASSLGRANTEAFF
17 | - | TRBJ2-3 | TRBV30 | CAWTLGQGQTQTDTQYF
17 | - | TRBJ1-4 | TRBV19 | CASSTLGQGSTNEKLFF
17 | - | TRBJ2-5 | TRBV4-1 | CASSQRPGLAGGETQYF
14 | - | TRBJ2-3 | TRBV5-1 | CASSLGQGPDTQYF
18 | - | TRBJ1-4 | TRBV6-1 | CASSEGLNPERTNEKLFF
14 | - | TRBJ1-1 | TRBV27 | CASSFSQGRLEAFF
16 | few | TRBJ2-7 | TRBV19 | CASSRGLAGSTYEQYF
15 | - | TRBJ2-5 | TRBV18 | CASSLPQGERETQYF
15 | - | TRBJ1-3 | TRBV6-6 | CASRLGQGSGNTIYF
15 | - | TRBJ2-3 | TRBV2 | CASTIRTSRADTQYF
16 | - | TRBJ2-3 | TRBV16 | CASSQSDLAGTDTQYF
13 | - | - | TRBV9 | CASSAGTGYEQYF
15 | - | TRBJ1-1 | TRBV7-6 | CASSFPGGGDTEAFF
14 | - | TRBJ1-2 | TRBV30 | CAWTTQVLNYGYTF
16 | - | TRBJ2-5 | TRBV28 | CASSLPRGAGQETQYF
16 | - | TRBJ1-1 | TRBV30 | CAWRPGDRGMNTEAFF
15 | - | TRBJ1-4 | TRBV2 | CASSDRRGRKEKLFF
18 | - | TRBJ1-3 | TRBV18 | CASSRKPTGLDSGNTIYF
18 | - | TRBJ2-3 | TRBV5-1 | CASSPGTSGFQGTDTQYF
16 | - | TRBJ2-5 | TRBV10-3 | CAISEVAGLAEETQYF
15 | once | TRBJ2-5 | TRBV7-2 | CASSLISGVQETQYF
17 | few | TRBJ2-7 | TRBV28 | CASSPPTGAGQAYEQYF
15 | - | TRBJ1-5 | TRBV4-1 | CASSQVGTGAWPQHF
17 | - | - | TRBV23-1 | CASSQSSNWGRVYEQYF
16 | - | TRBJ1-4 | TRBV5-1 | CASSLAPGTGGEKLFF
11 | - | TRBJ2-2 | TRBV20-1 | CSAVLTGELFF
13 | - | TRBJ1-2 | TRBV7-3 | CASSLMQGHGYTF
14 | - | TRBJ2-7 | TRBV18 | CASSNGQGSYEQYF
18 | - | TRBJ2-2 | TRBV5-1 | CASSYGLAGGTNTGELFF
16 | - | TRBJ2-3 | TRBV28 | CASSLLFGLATDTQYF
11 | - | TRBJ2-5 | TRBV7-2 | CASSLSGGEYF
13 | - | TRBJ2-2 | TRBV6-1 | CASTTGNTGELFF
13 | - | TRBJ2-7 | TRBV30 | CAWSQGAFDEQYF
15 | - | TRBJ1-1 | TRBV6-6 | CASSYGGTLNTEAFF
16 | - | TRBJ2-7 | TRBV5-1 | CASSLAPSGSSYEQYF
14 | - | TRBJ2-2 | TRBV7-2 | CASSLLSTAGELFF
17 | - | TRBJ2-2 | TRBV9 | CASSVGGLAGAGGELFF
15 | few | TRBJ2-1 | TRBV10-1 | CASSEKGWSYNEQFF
14 | few | TRBJ2-7 | TRBV6-5 | CASRTRDRAYEQYF
13 | few | TRBJ1-1 | TRBV7-3 | CASSSVQYTEAFF
17 | - | TRBJ2-7 | TRBV27 | CASSPRVGGQVFNEQYF
15 | - | TRBJ2-7 | TRBV5-1 | CASSLSGQGVYEQYF
16 | - | TRBJ2-1 | TRBV5-5 | CASSLPSGSSDNEQFF
13 | - | TRBJ1-1 | TRBV6-5 | CASSEAAFTEAFF
15 | few | TRBJ2-3 | TRBV9 | CASSVEGHYTDTQYF
13 | - | TRBJ2-7 | TRBV7-9 | CSSSRGAGGEQYF
16 | few | TRBJ2-2 | TRBV5-1 | CASSWGRDSYTGELFF
15 | - | TRBJ1-4 | TRBV5-4 | CASSKTGGLNEKLFF
15 | - | - | TRBV6-1 | CASSEKAFSSYEQYF
13 | few | TRBJ1-2 | TRBV6-1 | CASSAGTDYGYTF
14 | - | TRBJ2-1 | TRBV6-4 | CASSDTLEPGQQFF